The entry below describes one TCR beta chain. The ends were cut back, 4 bases at V and 0 bases at J, with 14 bases in the middle. There are 16 residues in the CDR3. CDR1 is SGHRS, CDR2 YFSETQ, per germline. Measured with immunoSEQ multiplex PCR; TCRdb has only the in-frame clones, and not every one. Of about 59,000 clones listed, approximately 83% are singletons. The data were taken from a study of blood T cell repertoires in COVID-19. The receptor was derived from a woman of 80 years or more with acute or convalescent COVID-19. The rearrangement uses TRBV5-1 and TRBJ1-3, with unresolved D. Input material: peripheral blood. The CDR3 nucleotides are TGCGCCAGCAGCCGGCGGGCCCAAAGCTCTGGAAACACCATATATTTT. It is translated as CASSRRAQSSGNTIYF.